These 12 T cell receptor beta chains share one sample of origin, sequenced in a study of neurological immune-mediated disorders. TCRdb independently ran MiXCR on the 5' RACE reads; one entry per CDR3 protein. There are around 80,000 distinct CDR3 sequences in the sample; approximately 10% occur only once, and roughly 2% lies in the top ten. The sequenced sample was PBMCs. These receptors were taken from a man aged 35-49 years in good health.

In this sample, this clonotype turned up many times. In DNA, the CDR3 is TGCAGTGCACCACAGGGGTCTAGCACAGATACGCAGTATTTT. It codes for CSAPQGSSTDTQYF. The chain joins TRBV20-1 to TRBJ2-3; TRBD1 matches 7 bases. The junction had 6 bases not matched to a gene; V was cut back by 6 bases and J by 0 bases. Germline CDR1 reads DFQATT; CDR2 reads SNEGSKA (reference sequence). This CDR3 is built from 14 residues.

This clonotype was found many times. A read error may account for a junction end that differs from germline. The chain joins TRBV28 to TRBJ2-7; 7 bases agree with TRBD1. The CDR3 extends over 11 amino acids. Germline CDR1 reads MDHEN; CDR2 reads SYDVKM. The CDR3: CASSRARDSSF. CDR3 bases: TGTGCCAGCAGCCGAGCTAGGGACAGCTCCTTC.

The gene calls are TRBV19 and TRBJ2-1; D remains unclear. This CDR3 contains 12 residues. V was shortened by 6 bases and J by 3 bases, with 6 bases between the two germline ends. Looked up from germline, CDR1 is LNHDA and CDR2 is SQIVND (reference sequence). CDR3 protein: CASSANYNEQFF. The CDR3 bases are TGTGCCAGTAGCGCTAACTACAATGAGCAGTTCTTC. The full variable domain, its missing parts supplied by reference TRBV19 and TRBJ2-1, is DGGITQSPKYLFRKEGQNVTLSCEQNLNHDAMYWYRQDPGQGLRLIYYSQIVNDFQKGDIAEGYSVSREKKESFPLTVTSAQKNPTAFYLCASSANYNEQFFGPGTRLTVL.

This clonotype was detected many times. The chain carries TRBV9 and TRBJ2-3, with D perhaps being TRBD1 or TRBD2 (5 bases each). CDR3 size: 17 residues. V lost 3 bases, J lost 2 bases, and 19 bases lay in between. Germline CDR1 is SGDLS and CDR2 is YYNGEE. As DNA, the CDR3 is TGTGCCAGCAGCGCCGGGGACCGGCCCAGCCTCACAGATACGCAGTATTTT. It translates to CASSAGDRPSLTDTQYF.

This clonotype has at least ten counts. The rearrangement links TRBV7-2 to TRBJ2-1; TRBD2 matches 7 bases. CDR1 and CDR2 (germline): SGHTA, FQGNSA. The CDR3 consists of 16 residues. V lost 3 bases and J lost 5; bases outside the gene matches: 10. The CDR3 is CASSFLAGTINNEQFF. The CDR3 bases are TGTGCCAGCAGCTTTTTGGCCGGGACTATTAACAATGAGCAGTTCTTC.

This clonotype was counted at least ten times. This sequence joins TRBV3-1 and TRBJ2-7, with D perhaps TRBD2 (6 bases). The V gene's germline CDR1 is LGHDT and CDR2 YNNKEL (reference sequence). V was cut by 0 bases and J by 2 bases, with 11 bases left in between. The CDR3 sequence is 15 residues long. The CDR3 DNA is TGTGCCAGCAGCCAAGAGGGACTGGGTACCTACGAGCAGTACTTC. This codes for CASSQEGLGTYEQYF.

This clonotype was found many times. The J gene is TRBJ2-1, the V gene TRBV12-3 or TRBV12-4, with 7 bases aligning to TRBD1. V shed 7 bases, J shed 1 base, and the junction held 10 bases outside the gene matches. The CDR3 is 16 amino acids. CDR3: CASIPSGGRSYNEQFF. In DNA, the CDR3 is TGTGCCAGCATTCCCTCAGGGGGACGATCCTACAATGAGCAGTTCTTC.

V is TRBV28 and J is TRBJ2-2; TRBD2 is a possible D gene (5 bases). The CDR3 loop spans 14 amino acids. Per the germline V gene, CDR1 is MDHEN and CDR2 is SYDVKM. Trimming cost V 10 bases and J 6 bases, with 18 bases left between them. The CDR3 reads CATGVTAYSGELFF. The CDR3 region has the DNA TGTGCCACCGGGGTCACGGCATACTCCGGGGAGCTGTTTTTT. Full variable domain (rest looked up from reference TRBV28 and TRBJ2-2): DVKVTQSSRYLVKRTGEKVFLECVQDMDHENMFWYRQDPGLGLRLIYFSYDVKMKEKGDIPEGYSVSREKKERFSLILESASTNQTSMYLCATGVTAYSGELFFGEGSRLTVL.

At least ten counts were recorded for this clonotype. This chain's CDR3 is CASSPGVSGRAIYEQYF. CDR3 coding DNA: TGTGCCAGCAGTCCCGGTGTGAGCGGGAGGGCCATCTACGAGCAGTACTTC. This chain connects TRBV12-3 or TRBV12-4 to TRBJ2-7, with 10 positions matching TRBD2. After removal of 5 bases from V and 3 bases from J, the junction contained 13 bases not matched to a gene. There are 17 residues in the CDR3.

With respect to this clonotype: Being one base from a much bigger clone, this may be a read error. This chain links TRBV20-1 with TRBJ1-2; D might be TRBD1 (5 bases). The CDR3 has 12 amino acids. With 2 bases removed from V and 12 bases from J, the gap between germline ends came to 16 bases. Per germline, CDR1 DFQATT and CDR2 SNEGSKA (reference sequence). The CDR3 nucleotides read TGCAGTGCTAGATGGCCAGTGGGGGAAGACACCTTC. The encoded protein is CSARWPVGEDTF.

This clonotype was seen repeatedly, ten times or more. This rearrangement joins TRBV14 to TRBJ2-7, with TRBD2 as a possible D gene (5 bases). CDR3 length: 17 amino acids. V lost 3 bases, J lost 3 bases, and 21 bases lay in between. In germline, CDR1 is SGHDN, CDR2 FVKESK. In DNA, the CDR3 is TGTGCCAGCAGCCATGGGTTTAGCGTCAGTCTTATCTACGAGCAGTACTTC. This sequence encodes CASSHGFSVSLIYEQYF.

This clonotype has a count of ten or more. The chain joins TRBV24-1 to TRBJ2-3; D is perhaps TRBD1 or TRBD2 (5 bases each). Germline loops: CDR1 KGHDR, CDR2 SFDVKD. V lost 3 bases and J 0 bases, leaving 12 bases between the germline ends. The CDR3 runs to 16 residues. CDR3 sequence reads: CATSDISRDSTDTQYF. The CDR3 DNA is TGTGCCACCAGTGATATCTCCAGGGACAGCACAGATACGCAGTATTTT.